Below, one T cell receptor (beta chain) is given with its context. Its target is unknown. These data originate in a study of T cells expressing NK-cell markers. TCR beta cDNA was generated via 5'RACE template switching incorporating UMIs. After re-calling the 5' RACE reads, TCRdb lists one entry per CDR3 protein, DNA absent. This listing includes 550,000 to 600,000 distinct CDR3 sequences. The CDR3 runs to 11 residues. CDR1 and CDR2 (germline): DFQATT, SNEGSKA (reference sequence). Study observations and caveats: Several donors showed these clonotypes also leading the CD3+CD56-NKG2C+ fraction.

This sequence originates from a man between 18 and 35 years old in good health. The gene calls are TRBV20-1 and TRBJ1-2; lacking DNA, the TRBD1 call made by TCRdb goes unchecked. Sample: blood T cells: a sorted CD56 or NKG2C T cell subset, CD4+ or CD8+ T cells, or bulk PBMC T cells (not recorded which). CDR3 region: CRATGDYGYTF.